This TCR beta chain is drawn from a study of T cell responses to AZD1222 COVID-19 vaccine. Study as a whole: Pooling of second doses given at about 4 or about 12 weeks was done.

Regarding this clone: Its target is not known.

Broader study findings: Donors were largely white British and mainly female; clonal diversity was possibly underestimated. It was only after the peak T cell response that any repertoires were sampled.

The germline CDR1 and CDR2 sequences are SEHNR and FQNEAQ (reference sequence). V was trimmed by 0 bases and J by 8 bases, leaving 16 bases between them. This CDR3 is 15 amino acids long. Libraries were prepared by immunoSEQ multiplex PCR; TCRdb keeps only in-frame clonotypes and omits some of them. This sample has some 100,000 clones; roughly nine tenths occur once, and the top ten carry over 6.5%. The chain has TRBV7-9 and TRBJ1-2, with a weak D call TRBD1 (5 bases). This sequence was found in an adult in good health. The source was peripheral blood, collected on day 0 of AZD1222 vaccination. CDR3 DNA: TGTGCCAGCAGCTTAGCGCAGGGAGGGCGTGAGGGCTACACCTTC. This encodes CASSLAQGGREGYTF.